What follows are 30 T cell receptor beta chains derived from one specimen sequenced in a study of T cell repertoires in cytomegalovirus infection. Using its own MiXCR run on the reads, TCRdb lists one record per CDR3 protein. There are 150,000 or so distinct CDR3 sequences in the sample; approximately 5.9% occur only once, and 15% to 20% lies in the top ten. The sample taken for sequencing was PBMCs. These receptors came from a human donor in good health (CMV status not recorded). Some clones in this sample may be carry-over from other donors' samples.

This clonotype was seen repeatedly, ten times or more. The V call is TRBV11-2, the J call TRBJ2-7; D is possibly TRBD1 (6 bases). V shed 5 bases and J shed 7 bases, with 24 bases lying between them. CDR1 is SGHAT and CDR2 is FQNNGV in the germline V gene. The CDR3 runs 16 residues. The CDR3 here is CASSLTGIGSTTEQYF. DNA of the CDR3: TGTGCCAGCAGCCTCACAGGGATCGGGTCAACTACAGAGCAGTACTTC.

In this sample, this clonotype turned up many times. The chain uses TRBV7-3 and TRBJ1-1; D not certain. The CDR3 loop spans 13 amino acids. V lost 0 bases and J lost 3, with 5 bases in between. The V gene's germline CDR1 is SGHTA and CDR2 FQGTGA. The CDR3 region is CASSLTAYTEAFF. DNA of the CDR3: TGTGCCAGCAGCTTAACGGCGTACACTGAAGCTTTCTTT.

This clonotype was counted many times. The chain combines TRBV6-6 with TRBJ2-7; 9 bases line up with TRBD1. Germline CDR1 is MNHNY and CDR2 is SVGAGI (reference sequence). The CDR3 has 14 amino acids. Unmatched junction bases numbered 2, after V lost 2 bases and J lost 3 bases. The CDR3 DNA reads as TGTGCCAGCAGTTACGGACAGGGGTTCTACGAGCAGTACTTC. It yields the protein CASSYGQGFYEQYF.

This clonotype showed up many times. The gene calls are TRBV5-6 and TRBJ1-5; D is undetermined. V lost 3 bases and J lost 0, with 13 bases in between. Germline V gene sequence: CDR1 SGHDT, CDR2 YYEEEE. CDR3 length equals 16 residues. CDR3 region: CASSSRWTHSNQPQHF. Written as DNA, the CDR3 is TGTGCCAGCAGCTCCCGGTGGACGCATAGCAATCAGCCCCAGCATTTT. Supplemented by reference TRBV5-6 and TRBJ1-5, the full variable domain reads DAGVTQSPTHLIKTRGQQVTLRCSPKSGHDTVSWYQQALGQGPQFIFQYYEEEERQRGNFPDRFSGHQFPNYSSELNVNALLLGDSALYLCASSSRWTHSNQPQHFGDGTRLSIL.

This clonotype was detected a few times. The chain links TRBV12-3 or TRBV12-4 to TRBJ1-6; the D gene is possibly TRBD1 (5 bases). V lost 3 bases and J lost 7, with 16 bases in between. The CDR3 sequence is 16 residues long. The CDR3 sequence: CASSLGGRGSNSPLHF. CDR3 nucleotide sequence: TGTGCCAGCAGTTTGGGGGGACGGGGATCCAATTCACCCCTCCACTTT.

This clonotype was seen many times. The chain has TRBV4-2 and TRBJ2-1, with TRBD2 matching over 9 bases. The CDR3 length is 19 residues. Germline lookup yields CDR1 LGHNA and CDR2 YNFKEQ. Trimming removed 0 bases from V and 0 bases from J; junction bases left unmatched: 9. CDR3 sequence reads: CASSQEPAGGAGSYNEQFF. CDR3 nucleotide sequence: TGTGCCAGCAGCCAAGAACCAGCGGGGGGCGCGGGCTCCTACAATGAGCAGTTCTTC.

In its sample, this clonotype was seen many times. The chain joins TRBV28 to TRBJ1-1; TRBD1 matches at 7 bases. Per germline, CDR1 MDHEN and CDR2 SYDVKM. V shed 6 bases and J 4 bases; nucleotides not matched to a gene: 5. There are 13 residues in the CDR3. The CDR3 is CASSQGGTTEAFF. The CDR3 nucleotides are TGTGCCAGCAGCCAGGGGGGGACCACTGAAGCTTTCTTT.

This clonotype was recorded many times. The V and J genes are TRBV7-8 and TRBJ2-3, with D perhaps matching TRBD2 (6 bases). Germline CDR1 is SGHVS and CDR2 is FQNEAQ. Deletions cut 1 base from V and 2 bases from J, with 10 bases between. This CDR3 spans 15 amino acids. CDR3 amino acids: CASSLGGDFTDTQYF. The CDR3 DNA reads TGTGCCAGCAGCTTAGGAGGGGACTTCACAGATACGCAGTATTTT.

This clonotype was found many times. V and J are TRBV19 and TRBJ1-4, with 8 bases matching TRBD1. The germline gives CDR1 LNHDA, CDR2 SQIVND (reference sequence). V dropped 8 bases and J dropped 5; count of bases not matched to a gene: 4. The CDR3 sequence is 13 residues long. CDR3 bases: TGTGCCAGTCAGGACAGGGCGAATGAAAAACTGTTTTTT. Translation gives CASQDRANEKLFF.

This clonotype has only a few counts. The chain recombines TRBV3-1 with TRBJ2-5, with 10 bases fitting TRBD1. Germline values: CDR1 LGHDT, CDR2 YNNKEL (reference sequence). CDR3 size: 14 residues. V was clipped by 2 bases and J by 4 bases; unmatched bases: 1. The chain's CDR3 is CASSQWDRGETQYF. CDR3 nucleotides: TGTGCCAGCAGCCAATGGGACAGGGGAGAGACCCAGTACTTC.

At least ten counts were recorded for this clonotype. The chain couples TRBV15 to TRBJ2-5, with D unresolved. Trimming shortened V by 0 bases and J by 5 bases, and 10 bases separated the two germline ends. Germline CDR1 is LNHNV and CDR2 is YYDKDF (reference sequence). This CDR3 region has 14 residues. The DNA for the CDR3 is TGTGCCACCAGCAGAGATTCGGTAGTGGAGACCCAGTACTTC. Translation: CATSRDSVVETQYF.

There are many counts of this clonotype. J is TRBJ2-7 and V is TRBV7-8; 9 positions agree with TRBD2. This CDR3 spans 14 amino acids. In germline, CDR1 is SGHVS, CDR2 FQNEAQ. The V and J ends lost 4 bases and 3 bases, in that order; junction bases with no gene match: 4. The CDR3: CASSSRLADYEQYF. For the CDR3, the DNA is TGTGCCAGCAGCTCCCGACTAGCGGACTACGAGCAGTACTTC.

There are many counts of this clonotype. The CDR3 region has the DNA TGTGCCAGCAGCTCGGACAGGGGCATGTACGAGCAGTACTTC. Translating it yields CASSSDRGMYEQYF. V is TRBV7-2 and J is TRBJ2-7, with 9 bases aligning to TRBD1. V was pared by 4 bases and J by 4 bases, with 5 bases of the junction left unmatched. Germline V CDR1 and CDR2: SGHTA, FQGNSA. The CDR3 consists of 14 residues.

This clonotype has ten or more counts. V gene TRBV6-6 combines with J gene TRBJ1-5; D perhaps matches TRBD1 (6 bases). V was cut by 7 bases and J by 7 bases, with 17 bases left in between. CDR1 is MNHNY and CDR2 is SVGAGI in the germline V gene (reference sequence). This CDR3 region has 14 residues. As DNA, the CDR3 is TGTGCCAGCAATGCGGACAGCCCAGGGCAGCCCCAGCATTTT. Amino acids: CASNADSPGQPQHF.

This clonotype was seen more than once but under ten times. V gene TRBV20-1 combines with J gene TRBJ1-5; no firm D call. This CDR3 has 17 amino acids. In germline, CDR1 is DFQATT, CDR2 SNEGSKA (reference sequence). V lost 6 bases to trimming and J lost 0 bases, with 21 bases between them. The CDR3 DNA is TGCAGTGCGTCCCCTCATGCGTCCGGCCATAGCAATCAGCCCCAGCATTTT. Translation gives CSASPHASGHSNQPQHF.

In the case of this clonotype: This may arise from a read error, as a much more abundant clone is one base away. This rearrangement joins TRBV29-1 to TRBJ1-1, with unresolved D. Germline loops: CDR1 SQVTM, CDR2 ANQGSEA. The CDR3 is 14 residues long. Deletions cut 4 bases from V and 3 bases from J, with 15 bases between. CDR3 sequence reads: CSVVLSHVDTEAFF. CDR3 nucleotide sequence: TGCAGCGTTGTGCTCAGCCACGTAGACACTGAAGCTTTCTTT.

V gene TRBV7-3 combines with J gene TRBJ2-6; 9 bases map to TRBD1. Germline V gene sequence: CDR1 SGHTA, CDR2 FQGTGA. The V gene end was trimmed by 5 bases and the J gene end by 3 bases; junction bases not matched to a gene: 5. The CDR3 totals 16 residues. The CDR3, as DNA: TGTGCCAGCAGCGGCGGGACAGGGAGTGGGGCCAACGTCCTGACTTTC. It codes for CASSGGTGSGANVLTF. The full variable domain, rest sourced from reference TRBV7-3 and TRBJ2-6, is GAGVSQTPSNKVTEKGKYVELRCDPISGHTALYWYRQSLGQGPEFLIYFQGTGAADDSGLPNDRFFAVRPEGSVSTLKIQRTERGDSAVYLCASSGGTGSGANVLTFGAGSRLTVL.

This clonotype was counted many times. V gene TRBV6-2 or TRBV6-3 combines with J gene TRBJ2-1; 7 positions agree with TRBD1. Germline loops: CDR1 MNHEY, CDR2 SVGEGT. Trimming took 5 bases from V and 7 from J; bases not matched to a gene: 14. This CDR3 spans 16 amino acids. The CDR3 loop reads CASSLQGSGPWNEQFF. DNA for the CDR3: TGTGCCAGCAGTCTACAGGGGAGTGGTCCCTGGAATGAGCAGTTCTTC.

Many counts were recorded for this clonotype. The J gene is TRBJ1-2, the V gene TRBV11-2; 10 positions agree with TRBD1. J gave up 3 bases and V 6 bases, and 10 bases lay outside the gene matches. This CDR3 is built from 16 residues. Germline CDR1 SGHAT, CDR2 FQNNGV. DNA for the CDR3: TGTGCCAGCAGAAACATCCGGGACAGGGGTGACTATGGCTACACCTTC. It translates to CASRNIRDRGDYGYTF.

This rearrangement joins TRBV20-1 to TRBJ2-3; TRBD2 might be the D (5 bases). The germline V gene encodes CDR1 DFQATT and CDR2 SNEGSKA (reference sequence). The CDR3 runs 19 residues. V was pared by 3 bases and J by 6 bases, with 31 bases between. For the CDR3, the DNA is TGCAGTGCTAGCTCCCGGGATTCGAGTGTATCCTCGTTGGGGGATACGCAGTATTTT. Its protein product is CSASSRDSSVSSLGDTQYF.

V gene TRBV10-3 combines with J gene TRBJ1-1, with TRBD1 identical over 12 bases. Trimming cost V 6 bases and J 3 bases; bases outside gene matches: 5. CDR1 and CDR2 (germline): ENHRY, SYGVKD. CDR3 size: 15 residues. CDR3 nucleotide sequence: TGTGCCATCAGGGGGACAGGGGGCGATCACACTGAAGCTTTCTTT. As protein: CAIRGTGGDHTEAFF.

This clonotype came up many times. This rearrangement joins TRBV6-5 to TRBJ2-7; D is possibly TRBD2 (5 bases). CDR1 is MNHEY and CDR2 is SVGAGI in the germline V gene. This CDR3 has 15 amino acids. The V gene lost 2 bases and the J gene lost 3 bases, with 14 bases spanning the gap. CDR3 in amino acids: CASSYAHRGLYEQYF. In DNA form, the CDR3 reads TGTGCCAGCAGTTACGCGCACCGCGGACTCTACGAGCAGTACTTC.

This clonotype appeared a few times. In DNA, the CDR3 is TGTGCCAGCAGTGGGAGCCGGGATGGCTACACCTTC. Translation gives CASSGSRDGYTF. The chain carries TRBV2 and TRBJ1-2, with unresolved D. Per the germline V gene, CDR1 is SNHLY and CDR2 is FYNNEI. V lost 4 bases and J lost 6, with 9 bases in between. This CDR3 spans 12 amino acids.

This clonotype was detected only a few times. The CDR3 coding sequence is TGTGCCAGCAGCTTAGCCGCCAGGGGTTCGACTGAAGCTTTCTTT. Translating gives CASSLAARGSTEAFF. V is TRBV7-2 and J is TRBJ1-1, with D possibly TRBD1 on 6 matching bases. The CDR3 consists of 15 residues. V lost 0 bases and J lost 5, with 13 bases in between. Germline CDR1 SGHTA, CDR2 FQGNSA.

In this sample, this clonotype turned up a few times. The chain links TRBV6-6 to TRBJ1-5; D may be TRBD1 (5 bases). V shed 2 bases and J shed 2 bases, with 13 bases lying between them. The CDR3 runs 16 residues. CDR1 is MNHNY, CDR2 SVGAGI, per germline (reference sequence). CDR3 DNA: TGTGCCAGCAGTTACCAAAGGGGACGGGGCAATCAGCCCCAGCATTTT. It codes for CASSYQRGRGNQPQHF.

This clonotype was recorded many times. The genes are TRBV4-1 and TRBJ1-3; 7 nucleotides line up with TRBD1. The CDR3 sequence is 15 residues long. Losses at the gene ends were 3 bases for V and 6 bases for J; bases not matched to a gene: 8. Germline lookup yields CDR1 MGHRA and CDR2 YSYEKL. The DNA for the CDR3 is TGCGCCAGCAGCCAGGCACAGGGGATCGAAAACACCATATATTTT. This translates into CASSQAQGIENTIYF.

This clonotype showed up many times. The V and J genes are TRBV4-2 and TRBJ2-5; D gene uncertain. CDR3 length: 12 amino acids. Trimming removed 0 bases from V and 4 bases from J, with 3 bases in between. Germline CDR1 is LGHNA and CDR2 is YNFKEQ. The CDR3: CASSQEGETQYF. The DNA of the CDR3 is TGTGCCAGCAGCCAAGAGGGAGAGACCCAGTACTTC.

At least ten counts were recorded for this clonotype. The J gene is TRBJ2-3, the V gene TRBV11-3; D gene unclear. V was trimmed by 1 base and J by 0 bases, leaving 8 bases between them. Germline V gene data show CDR1 as SGHNT and CDR2 as YENEEA. CDR3 length equals 15 residues. CDR3 DNA sequence: TGTGCCAGCAGCTTAGGCGTTACTAGCACAGATACGCAGTATTTT. Translated: CASSLGVTSTDTQYF.

The table lists this clonotype with a few counts. The chain uses TRBV29-1 and TRBJ1-1; 10 nucleotides match TRBD1. V trimming: 1 base; J trimming: 4 bases; junction bases outside the gene matches: 3. Looked up from germline, CDR1 is SQVTM and CDR2 is ANQGSEA. The CDR3 is 14 amino acids. The CDR3 nucleotides are TGCAGCGTTGAAGTAGGGACAGGGGTCACTGAAGCTTTCTTT. The encoded protein is CSVEVGTGVTEAFF.

The chain carries TRBV14 and TRBJ2-3; D may be TRBD1 or TRBD2 (6 bases each). Germline CDR1 reads SGHDN; CDR2 reads FVKESK. The germline V and J ends were trimmed by 0 bases and 6 bases, with 10 bases remaining between them. CDR3 length equals 14 residues. The CDR3 sequence is CASSQDWGADTQYF. CDR3 nucleotides: TGTGCCAGCAGCCAAGATTGGGGGGCGGATACGCAGTATTTT.